A selection of T cell receptor beta chains follows, all from one sample in a study of T cells after yellow fever vaccination. TCRdb reprocessed the 5' RACE reads with MiXCR, giving one entry per CDR3 protein. The table records 170,000 or so distinct CDR3 sequences, about 6.2% of them present only once. The sequences come from CD4+ T cells sorted from PBMCs, collected on the day of the first yellow fever vaccination. Source of these receptors: a man between 18 and 35 years old who received the YFV17D yellow fever vaccine. Each CDR3 is given with its conserved first and last residue. D genes are given only for firm matches. The size of a clone is reported for some rows only, either as once, few or many, or as a class for expanded clones.

TRBV19,many,.,TRBJ2-1,TGTGCCAGTAGTATATTCGAAAGGGGAAAGCAGTTCTTC,CASSIFERGKQFF
TRBV20-1,.,.,TRBJ1-6,TGCAGTGCTAACCCTGGGGGGTATAATTCACCCCTCCACTTT,CSANPGGYNSPLHF
TRBV5-1,many,.,TRBJ2-1,TGCGCCAGCAGCCCTTCTCCTAGCGCAGGATACAATGAGCAGTTCTTC,CASSPSPSAGYNEQFF
TRBV5-1,many,.,TRBJ2-5,TGCGCCAGCAGCTTGACTACAGGGAGATGGGAGACCCAGTACTTC,CASSLTTGRWETQYF
TRBV6-1,.,.,TRBJ1-5,TGTGCCAGCAGAAGAGGACAGAACAATCAGCCCCAGCATTTT,CASRRGQNNQPQHF
TRBV5-6,.,TRBD2,TRBJ2-3,TGTGCCAGCAGCTTGGCAGCGGGGGCCCCCACAGATACGCAGTATTTT,CASSLAAGAPTDTQYF
TRBV7-9,.,.,TRBJ1-2,TGTGCCAGCAGCGCCTGGGGCATCAGAAATCATGGCTACACCTTC,CASSAWGIRNHGYTF
TRBV7-2,many,TRBD1,TRBJ2-3,TGTGCCAGCAGCTTAGTAGGTCGGACAGGGGGCAAAGATACGCAGTATTTT,CASSLVGRTGGKDTQYF
TRBV20-1,many,TRBD2,TRBJ2-7,TGCAGTGCCAGGACTAGCGGGGGGGCCCAGTACGAGCAGTACTTC,CSARTSGGAQYEQYF
TRBV5-4,many,.,TRBJ1-1,TGTGCCAGCAAAAACTACACTGAAGCTTTCTTT,CASKNYTEAFF
TRBV7-2,few,.,TRBJ2-5,TGTGCCAGCAGCTTAAGATGGACAAGCCAAGAGACCCAGTACTTC,CASSLRWTSQETQYF
TRBV6-5,few,.,TRBJ2-5,TGTGCCAGCAGTTACATAGGGGGAGGCCAGGAGACCCAGTACTTC,CASSYIGGGQETQYF
TRBV18,many,.,TRBJ2-1,TGTGCCAGCTCACCAAGACCTCAGGGGGGCGATGAGCAGTTCTTC,CASSPRPQGGDEQFF
TRBV30,many,.,TRBJ2-2,TGTGCCTGGAGTACCCATATCACCGGGGAGCTGTTTTTT,CAWSTHITGELFF
TRBV5-1,.,TRBD1,TRBJ1-1,TGCGCCAGTACTTTAGGGGGACAGATGAACACTGAAGCTTTCTTT,CASTLGGQMNTEAFF